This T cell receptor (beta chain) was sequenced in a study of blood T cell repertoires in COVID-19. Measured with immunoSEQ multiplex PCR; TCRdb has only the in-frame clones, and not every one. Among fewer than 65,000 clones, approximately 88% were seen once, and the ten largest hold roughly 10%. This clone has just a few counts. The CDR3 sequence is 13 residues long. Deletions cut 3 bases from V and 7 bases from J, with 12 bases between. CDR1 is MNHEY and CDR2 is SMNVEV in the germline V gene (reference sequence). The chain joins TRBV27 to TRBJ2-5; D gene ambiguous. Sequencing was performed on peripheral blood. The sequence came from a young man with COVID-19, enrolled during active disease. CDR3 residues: CASSLGRLGTQYF. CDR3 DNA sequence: TGTGCCAGCAGTTTGGGCCGTTTAGGGACCCAGTACTTC.